This T cell receptor (beta chain) was obtained from a study of T cell repertoires in cytomegalovirus infection. The wider study: Public signatures in TCR beta pointed to CMV infection and matching HLA type.

TCRdb independently ran MiXCR on the reads; one entry per CDR3 protein. This table has roughly 310,000 distinct CDR3 sequences, 15% to 20% appearing once. General study results and limits: The cumulative frequency of public TCR beta families distinguished individuals who carried CMV together with the relevant HLA. Ex vivo responses were dominated by HLA-C-restricted CMV-specific TCR beta clonotypes.

The V segment lost 2 bases and the J segment 0 bases; nucleotides outside the gene matches: 10. CDR1 is SGDLS, CDR2 YYNGEE, per germline. CDR3 length: 19 residues. In the case of this clonotype: Its antigen is unidentified.

The chain uses TRBV9 and TRBJ2-6; TRBD1 aligns across 8 bases. Specimen: PBMCs. The receptor's source is a human donor in good health (CMV status not recorded). Some clones in this sample may be carry-over from other donors' samples. The CDR3 DNA is TGTGCCAGCAGCGTCCGGACGGACAGGGTTGTCTCTGGGGCCAACGTCCTGACTTTC. Translating gives CASSVRTDRVVSGANVLTF.